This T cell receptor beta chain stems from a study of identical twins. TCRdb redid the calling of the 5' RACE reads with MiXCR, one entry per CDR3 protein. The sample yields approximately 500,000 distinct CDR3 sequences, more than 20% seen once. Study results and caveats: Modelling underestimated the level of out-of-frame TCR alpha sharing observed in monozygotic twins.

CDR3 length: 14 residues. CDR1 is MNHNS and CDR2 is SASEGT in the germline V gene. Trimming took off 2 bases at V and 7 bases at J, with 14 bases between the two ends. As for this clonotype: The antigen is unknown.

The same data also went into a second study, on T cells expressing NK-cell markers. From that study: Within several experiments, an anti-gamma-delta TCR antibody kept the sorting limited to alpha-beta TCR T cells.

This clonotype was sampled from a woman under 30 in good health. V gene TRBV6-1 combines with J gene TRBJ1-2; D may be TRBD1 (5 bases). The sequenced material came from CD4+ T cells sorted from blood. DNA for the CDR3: TGTGCCAGCAGTGAACAGGGTGTATCTTCTGGCTACACCTTC. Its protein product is CASSEQGVSSGYTF.